The sequence of this T cell receptor (beta chain) was determined in a study of blood T cell repertoires in COVID-19. This CDR3 has 12 amino acids. V lost 3 bases to trimming and J lost 3 bases, with 7 bases between them. Per germline, CDR1 SGHRS and CDR2 YFSETQ. Participant age was roughly 18 to 100 years, and participants resided in roughly 25 US areas. Clinical histories supplied by participants themselves formed the basis of cohort assignment. Authors' methods: By means of reference gene primer amplification, nucleated cell counts were estimated. Data came from immunoSEQ multiplex PCR; TCRdb stores just in-frame clones and leaves some out. The DNA gave D and trimming, while V, J and clone size come from that table. The table has a few hundred thousand clones, 88% seen once.

The V gene is TRBV5-1, the J gene TRBJ2-7; no clear D gene. The sequencing sample was made of PBMCs or T cells enriched from blood (not recorded which). The receptor's source is a woman in her forties or fifties with acute COVID-19. For the CDR3, the DNA is TGCGCCAGCAGCTCTACAGTCTACGAGCAGTACTTC. Its translation: CASSSTVYEQYF.